Sequencing of this T cell receptor beta chain was carried out in a study of cytomegalovirus exposure and HLA in healthy donors. PCR primers comprised 60 Vbeta and 13 Jbeta primers. Sequencing used immunoSEQ multiplex PCR; TCRdb keeps in-frame clones, though not all of them. The data show under 110,000 clones, roughly 82% seen once. CDR1 PRHDT and CDR2 FYEKMQ come from the germline V gene (reference sequence). Trimming left V 5 bases short and J 1 base short, with 12 bases between. The CDR3 is made up of 16 amino acids. Sequenced material: PBMCs. This chain links TRBV13 with TRBJ2-6; D is uncertain. The TCR was taken from a man between 45 and 60 years old in good health and CMV-seronegative. DNA of the CDR3: TGTGCCAGCAGCCCCCTGGGCCGATCTGGGGCCAACGTCCTGACTTTC. It codes for CASSPLGRSGANVLTF.